These 10 T cell receptor beta chains were all obtained from the same sample, sequenced in a study of response to subunit inactivated influenza vaccine. TCRdb recomputed calls from the RT-PCR reads with MiXCR, one row per CDR3 protein. The table lists 500,000 or so distinct CDR3 sequences, approximately 15% of them singletons. Sequenced material: CD4+ T cells sorted from PBMCs, taken 23 to 25 months after vaccination. The receptors derive from a man aged 45-69 years who received an inactivated influenza vaccine.

This clonotype has a handful of counts. The chain joins TRBV20-1 to TRBJ1-5, with no clear D. CDR1 DFQATT and CDR2 SNEGSKA come from the germline V gene (reference sequence). The CDR3 contains 13 residues. The V and J ends lost 3 bases and 1 base respectively, with 7 bases between them. Written as DNA, the CDR3 is TGCAGTGCTAGTCCAGGCAGCAATCAGCCCCAGCATTTT. It specifies CSASPGSNQPQHF.

The sample holds a few counts of this clonotype. The chain employs TRBV28 and TRBJ1-4, with a weak D call TRBD1 (5 bases). The CDR3 length is 16 residues. The ends were cut back, 7 bases at V and 5 bases at J, with 20 bases in the middle. Germline V CDR1 and CDR2: MDHEN, SYDVKM. Written as DNA, the CDR3 is TGTGCCAGCAATCCCATGACGGGGACGGGAAATGAAAAACTGTTTTTT. Its protein product is CASNPMTGTGNEKLFF.

The chain couples TRBV6-1 to TRBJ1-1; 11 bases agree with TRBD1. Germline loops: CDR1 MNHNS, CDR2 SASEGT. This CDR3 is built from 14 residues. V shed 6 bases, J shed 4 bases, and the junction held 4 bases outside the gene matches. As DNA, the CDR3 is TGTGCCAGCAGACGGACAGGGGGCGTCACTGAAGCTTTCTTT. Protein product: CASRRTGGVTEAFF.

At least ten counts were recorded for this clonotype. J is TRBJ2-3 and V is TRBV7-6, with 7 bases matching TRBD2. The ends lost 2 bases at V and 4 bases at J; junction bases unmatched: 3. Germline loops: CDR1 SGHVS, CDR2 FNYEAQ. This CDR3 region has 14 residues. CDR3 region: CASSLNLAADTQYF. The CDR3 DNA reads as TGTGCCAGCAGCTTAAACCTAGCGGCAGATACGCAGTATTTT.

V gene TRBV4-3 combines with J gene TRBJ2-2; 12 nucleotides align to TRBD2. Germline V lookup: CDR1 LGHNA, CDR2 YSLEER. The CDR3 length is 17 residues. Trimming removed 3 bases from V and 2 bases from J; junction bases left unmatched: 4. As DNA, the CDR3 is TGCGCCAGCAGCCAGAGGACTAGCGGGGCCAACACCGGGGAGCTGTTTTTT. It specifies CASSQRTSGANTGELFF.

J is TRBJ2-1 and V is TRBV25-1, with D possibly TRBD1 on 7 matching bases. The CDR3 length is 15 residues. V was shortened by 4 bases and J by 8 bases, with 18 bases between the two germline ends. CDR1 MGHDK and CDR2 SYGVNS come from the germline V gene. CDR3 nucleotides: TGTGCCAGCAGTGTACGAGGCAGGGGGAGGTATGAGCAGTTCTTC. This encodes CASSVRGRGRYEQFF.

This clonotype showed up just a few times. The chain joins TRBV28 to TRBJ2-5; a weak D match, TRBD2 (6 bases). The length of the CDR3 is 15 residues. Trimming stripped 7 bases from V and 0 bases from J, with 15 bases between. The germline gives CDR1 MDHEN, CDR2 SYDVKM. CDR3 amino acids: CASTEIGTHQETQYF. The CDR3, as DNA: TGTGCCAGCACCGAAATCGGGACTCACCAAGAGACCCAGTACTTC. Variable domain in full (rest from reference TRBV28 and TRBJ2-5): DVKVTQSSRYLVKRTGEKVFLECVQDMDHENMFWYRQDPGLGLRLIYFSYDVKMKEKGDIPEGYSVSREKKERFSLILESASTNQTSMYLCASTEIGTHQETQYFGPGTRLLVL.

The chain combines TRBV7-2 with TRBJ2-3, with D uncertain. CDR1 SGHTA and CDR2 FQGNSA come from the germline V gene. Between the trimmed V and J ends, which lost 5 bases and 3 bases, there was a span of 18 bases. CDR3 length: 16 residues. CDR3 bases: TGTGCCAGCAGCCCTGAAGTAGACTCGTTAACAGATACGCAGTATTTT. Translation gives CASSPEVDSLTDTQYF.

This sequence joins TRBV10-3 and TRBJ2-7; D perhaps matches TRBD2 (5 bases). Deletions cut 3 bases from V and 2 bases from J, with 14 bases between. Per germline, CDR1 ENHRY and CDR2 SYGVKD. CDR3 size: 15 residues. In nucleotides, the CDR3 is TGTGCCATCAGTGACGGGGTTACCCTTACCTACGAGCAGTACTTC. Translating it yields CAISDGVTLTYEQYF.

This clonotype was seen a handful of times. CDR3 region: CAISEPGETQYF. CDR3 nucleotides: TGTGCCATCAGTGAGCCGGGGGAGACCCAGTACTTC. The chain links TRBV10-3 to TRBJ2-5, with a possible D match to TRBD2 (5 bases). The CDR3 runs 12 residues. V was clipped by 2 bases and J by 5 bases, with 6 bases between them. Germline values: CDR1 ENHRY, CDR2 SYGVKD.